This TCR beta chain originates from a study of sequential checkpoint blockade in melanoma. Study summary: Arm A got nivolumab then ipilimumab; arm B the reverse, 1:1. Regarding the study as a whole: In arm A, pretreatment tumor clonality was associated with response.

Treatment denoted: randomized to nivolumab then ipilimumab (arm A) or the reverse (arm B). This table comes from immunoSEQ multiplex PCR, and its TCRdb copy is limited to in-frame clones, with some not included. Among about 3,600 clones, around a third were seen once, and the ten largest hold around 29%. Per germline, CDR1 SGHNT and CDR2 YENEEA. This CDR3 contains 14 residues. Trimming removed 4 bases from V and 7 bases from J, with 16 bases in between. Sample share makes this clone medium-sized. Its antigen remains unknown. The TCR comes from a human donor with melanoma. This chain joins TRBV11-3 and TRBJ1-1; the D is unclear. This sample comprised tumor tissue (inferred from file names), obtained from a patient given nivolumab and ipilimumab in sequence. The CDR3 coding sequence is TGTGCCAGCAGCTCCGGGCCGGGCGCCTTTGAAGCTTTCTTT. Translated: CASSSGPGAFEAFF.